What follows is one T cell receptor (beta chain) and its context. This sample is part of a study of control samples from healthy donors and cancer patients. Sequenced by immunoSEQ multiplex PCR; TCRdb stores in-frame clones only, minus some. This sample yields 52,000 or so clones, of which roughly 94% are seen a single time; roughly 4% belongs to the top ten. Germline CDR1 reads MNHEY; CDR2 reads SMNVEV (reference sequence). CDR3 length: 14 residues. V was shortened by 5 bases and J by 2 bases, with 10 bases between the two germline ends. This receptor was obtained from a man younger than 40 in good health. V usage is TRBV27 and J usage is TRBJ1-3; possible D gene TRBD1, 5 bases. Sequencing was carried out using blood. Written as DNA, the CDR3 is TGTGCCAGCAGTGTGACAGCTACTGGAAACACCATATATTTT. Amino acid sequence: CASSVTATGNTIYF.